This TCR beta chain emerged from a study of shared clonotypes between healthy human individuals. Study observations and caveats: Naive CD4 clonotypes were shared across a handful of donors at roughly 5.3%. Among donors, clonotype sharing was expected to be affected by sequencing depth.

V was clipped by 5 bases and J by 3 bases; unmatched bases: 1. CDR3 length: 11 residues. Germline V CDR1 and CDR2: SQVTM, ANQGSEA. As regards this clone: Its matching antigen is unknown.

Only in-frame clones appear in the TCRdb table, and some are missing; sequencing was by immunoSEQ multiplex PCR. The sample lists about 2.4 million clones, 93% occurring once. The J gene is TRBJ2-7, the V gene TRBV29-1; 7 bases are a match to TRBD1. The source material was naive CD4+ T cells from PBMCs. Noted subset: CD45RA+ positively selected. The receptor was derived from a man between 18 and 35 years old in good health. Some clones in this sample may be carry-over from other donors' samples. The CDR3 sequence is CSVHRGYEQYF. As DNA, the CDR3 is TGCAGCGTTCACAGGGGCTACGAGCAGTACTTC.